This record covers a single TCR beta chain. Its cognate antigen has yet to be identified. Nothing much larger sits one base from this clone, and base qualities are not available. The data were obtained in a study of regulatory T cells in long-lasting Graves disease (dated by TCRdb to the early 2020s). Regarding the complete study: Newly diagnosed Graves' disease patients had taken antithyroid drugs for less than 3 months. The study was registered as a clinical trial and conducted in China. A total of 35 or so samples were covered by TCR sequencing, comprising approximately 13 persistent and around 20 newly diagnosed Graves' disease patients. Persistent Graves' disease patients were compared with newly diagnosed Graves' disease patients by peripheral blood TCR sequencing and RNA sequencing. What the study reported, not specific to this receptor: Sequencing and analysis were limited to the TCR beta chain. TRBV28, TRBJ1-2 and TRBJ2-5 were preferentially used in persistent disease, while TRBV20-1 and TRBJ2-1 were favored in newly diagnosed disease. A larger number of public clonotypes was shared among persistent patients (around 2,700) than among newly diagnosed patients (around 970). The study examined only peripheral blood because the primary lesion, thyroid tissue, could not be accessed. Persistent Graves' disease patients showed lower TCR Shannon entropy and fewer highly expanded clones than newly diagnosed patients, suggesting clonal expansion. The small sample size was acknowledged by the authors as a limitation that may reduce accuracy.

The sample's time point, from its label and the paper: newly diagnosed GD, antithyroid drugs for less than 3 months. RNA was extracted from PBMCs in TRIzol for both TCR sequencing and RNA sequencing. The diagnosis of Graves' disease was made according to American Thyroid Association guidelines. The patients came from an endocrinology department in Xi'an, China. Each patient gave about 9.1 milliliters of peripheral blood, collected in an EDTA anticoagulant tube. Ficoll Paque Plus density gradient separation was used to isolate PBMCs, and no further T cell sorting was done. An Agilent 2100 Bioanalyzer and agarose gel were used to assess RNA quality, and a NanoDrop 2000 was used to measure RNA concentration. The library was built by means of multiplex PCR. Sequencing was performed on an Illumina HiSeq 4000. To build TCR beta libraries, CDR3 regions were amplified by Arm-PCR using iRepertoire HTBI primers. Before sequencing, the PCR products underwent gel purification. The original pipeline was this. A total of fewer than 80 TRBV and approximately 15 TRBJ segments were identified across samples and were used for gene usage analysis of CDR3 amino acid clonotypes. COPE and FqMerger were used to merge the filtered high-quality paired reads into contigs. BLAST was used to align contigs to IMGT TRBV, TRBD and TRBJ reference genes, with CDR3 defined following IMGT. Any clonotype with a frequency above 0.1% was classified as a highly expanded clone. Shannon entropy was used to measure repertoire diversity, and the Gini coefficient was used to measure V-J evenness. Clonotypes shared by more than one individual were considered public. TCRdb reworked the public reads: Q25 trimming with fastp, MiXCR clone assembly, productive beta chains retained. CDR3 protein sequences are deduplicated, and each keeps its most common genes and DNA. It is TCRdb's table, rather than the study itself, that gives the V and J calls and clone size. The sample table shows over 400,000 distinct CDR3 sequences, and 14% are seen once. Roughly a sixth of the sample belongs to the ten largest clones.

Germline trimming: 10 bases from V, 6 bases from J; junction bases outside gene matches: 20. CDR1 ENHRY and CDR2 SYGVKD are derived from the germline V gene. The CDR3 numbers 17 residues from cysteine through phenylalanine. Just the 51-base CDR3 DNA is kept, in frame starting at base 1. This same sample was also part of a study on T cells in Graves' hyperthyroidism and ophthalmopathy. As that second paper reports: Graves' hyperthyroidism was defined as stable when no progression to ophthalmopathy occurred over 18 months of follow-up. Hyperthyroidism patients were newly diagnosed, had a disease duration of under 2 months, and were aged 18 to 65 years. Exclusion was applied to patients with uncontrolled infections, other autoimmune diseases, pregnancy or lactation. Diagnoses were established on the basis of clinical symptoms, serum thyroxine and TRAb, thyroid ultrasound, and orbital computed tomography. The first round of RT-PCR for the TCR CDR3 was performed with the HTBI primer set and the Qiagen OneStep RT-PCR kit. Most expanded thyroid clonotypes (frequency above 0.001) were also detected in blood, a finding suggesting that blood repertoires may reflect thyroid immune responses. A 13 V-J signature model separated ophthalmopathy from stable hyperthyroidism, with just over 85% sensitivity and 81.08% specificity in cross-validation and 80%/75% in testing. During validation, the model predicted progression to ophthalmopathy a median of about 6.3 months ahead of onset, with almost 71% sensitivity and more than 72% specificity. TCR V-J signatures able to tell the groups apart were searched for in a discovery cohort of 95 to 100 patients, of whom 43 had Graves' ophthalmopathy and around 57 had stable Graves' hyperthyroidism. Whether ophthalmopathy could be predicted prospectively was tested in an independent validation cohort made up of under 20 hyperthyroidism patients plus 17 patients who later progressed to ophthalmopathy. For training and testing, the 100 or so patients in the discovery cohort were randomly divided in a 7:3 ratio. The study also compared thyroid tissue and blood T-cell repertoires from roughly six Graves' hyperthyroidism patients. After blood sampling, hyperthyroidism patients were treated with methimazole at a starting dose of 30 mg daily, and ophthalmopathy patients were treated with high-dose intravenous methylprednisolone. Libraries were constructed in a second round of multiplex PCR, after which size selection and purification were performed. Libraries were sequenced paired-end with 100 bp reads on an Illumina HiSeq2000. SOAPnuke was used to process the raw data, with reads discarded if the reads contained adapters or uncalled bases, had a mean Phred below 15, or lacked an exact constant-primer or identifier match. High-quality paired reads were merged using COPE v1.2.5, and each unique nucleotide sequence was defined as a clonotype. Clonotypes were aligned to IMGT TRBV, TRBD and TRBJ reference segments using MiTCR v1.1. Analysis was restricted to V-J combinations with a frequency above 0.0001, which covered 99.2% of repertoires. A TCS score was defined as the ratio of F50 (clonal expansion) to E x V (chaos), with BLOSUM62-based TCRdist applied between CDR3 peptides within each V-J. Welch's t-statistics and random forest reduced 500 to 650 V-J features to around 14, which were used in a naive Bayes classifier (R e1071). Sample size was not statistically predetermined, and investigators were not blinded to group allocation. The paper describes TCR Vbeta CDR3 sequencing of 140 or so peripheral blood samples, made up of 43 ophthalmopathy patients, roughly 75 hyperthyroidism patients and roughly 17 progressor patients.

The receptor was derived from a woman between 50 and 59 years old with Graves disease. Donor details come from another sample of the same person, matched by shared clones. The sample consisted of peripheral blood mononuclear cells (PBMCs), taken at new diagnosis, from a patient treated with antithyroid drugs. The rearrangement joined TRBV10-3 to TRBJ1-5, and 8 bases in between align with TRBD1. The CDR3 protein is CATGAGTGRGVGQPQHF. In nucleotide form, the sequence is TGTGCCACCGGGGCGGGGACAGGACGCGGGGTGGGTCAGCCCCAGCATTTT.